Included here is one T cell receptor (beta chain) sequence, with context. Other DNA variants within this sample encode the same CDR3. Germline loops: CDR1 LNHDA, CDR2 SQIVND (reference sequence). The CDR3 covers 12 residues. The V segment lost 9 bases and the J segment 4 bases; nucleotides outside the gene matches: 2. These data are taken from a study of blood T cell repertoires in COVID-19. Overall study context: The study drew acute and convalescent COVID-19 samples from the United States, Italy and Spain.

Seattle patients were enrolled while actively infected and followed longitudinally. In the original processing: Amplification of reference gene primers provided the estimated nucleated cell counts. TCRdb keeps only in-frame clones here, not all; method: immunoSEQ multiplex PCR. V and J calls and clone size are as listed in that table; D and trimming were resolved from the DNA. This table holds hundreds of thousands of clones, more than 80% found once. The chain combines TRBV19 with TRBJ2-5, with TRBD2 matching over 10 bases. The receptor comes from a woman in her 30s with COVID-19, enrolled during active disease. Sequenced material: peripheral blood. The CDR3 nucleotides read TGTGCCAGCAGACTAGCGGGAGAGACCCAGTACTTC. Amino acids: CASRLAGETQYF.